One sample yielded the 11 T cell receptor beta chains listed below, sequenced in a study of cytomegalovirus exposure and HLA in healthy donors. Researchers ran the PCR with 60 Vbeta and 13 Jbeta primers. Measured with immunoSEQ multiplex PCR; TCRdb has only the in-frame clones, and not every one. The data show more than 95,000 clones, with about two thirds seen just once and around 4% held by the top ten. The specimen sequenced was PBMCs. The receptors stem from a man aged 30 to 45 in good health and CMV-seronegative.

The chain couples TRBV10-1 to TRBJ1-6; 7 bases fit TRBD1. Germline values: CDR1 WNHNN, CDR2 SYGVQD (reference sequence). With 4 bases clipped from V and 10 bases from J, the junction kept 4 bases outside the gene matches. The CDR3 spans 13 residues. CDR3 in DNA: TGCGCCAGCAGTGGTACAGGGGAGTCACCCCTCCACTTT. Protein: CASSGTGESPLHF.

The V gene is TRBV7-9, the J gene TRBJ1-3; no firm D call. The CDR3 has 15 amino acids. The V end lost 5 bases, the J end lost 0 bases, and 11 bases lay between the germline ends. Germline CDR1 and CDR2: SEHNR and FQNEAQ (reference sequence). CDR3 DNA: TGTGCCAGCAGCACGGTCGTGATCTCTGGAAACACCATATATTTT. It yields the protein CASSTVVISGNTIYF.

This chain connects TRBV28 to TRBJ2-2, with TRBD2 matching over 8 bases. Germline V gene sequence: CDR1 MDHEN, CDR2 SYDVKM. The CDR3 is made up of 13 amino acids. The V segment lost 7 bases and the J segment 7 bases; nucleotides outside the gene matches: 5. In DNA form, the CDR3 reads TGTGCCAGCATTAGGGGACTAGACGGGGAGCTGTTTTTT. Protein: CASIRGLDGELFF.

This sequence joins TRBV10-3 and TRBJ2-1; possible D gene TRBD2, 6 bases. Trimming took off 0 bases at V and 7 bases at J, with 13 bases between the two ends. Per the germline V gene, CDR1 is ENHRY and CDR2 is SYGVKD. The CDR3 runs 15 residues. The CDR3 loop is CAISESGGLGNEQFF. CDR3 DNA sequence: TGTGCCATCAGTGAGTCGGGGGGTTTAGGTAATGAGCAGTTCTTC.

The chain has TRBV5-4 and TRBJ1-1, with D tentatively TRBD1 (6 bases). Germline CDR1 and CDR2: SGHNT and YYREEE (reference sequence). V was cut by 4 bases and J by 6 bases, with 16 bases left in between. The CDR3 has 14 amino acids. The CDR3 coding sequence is TGTGCCAGCAGCCAGGATATAAACAGGGCTGAAGCTTTCTTT. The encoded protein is CASSQDINRAEAFF.

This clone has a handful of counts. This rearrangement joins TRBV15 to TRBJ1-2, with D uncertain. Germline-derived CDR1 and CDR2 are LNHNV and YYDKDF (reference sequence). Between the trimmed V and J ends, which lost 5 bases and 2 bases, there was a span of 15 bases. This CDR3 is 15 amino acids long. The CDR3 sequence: CATSLFRTANYGYTF. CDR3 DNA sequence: TGTGCCACCAGCCTTTTCCGGACTGCCAACTATGGCTACACCTTC.

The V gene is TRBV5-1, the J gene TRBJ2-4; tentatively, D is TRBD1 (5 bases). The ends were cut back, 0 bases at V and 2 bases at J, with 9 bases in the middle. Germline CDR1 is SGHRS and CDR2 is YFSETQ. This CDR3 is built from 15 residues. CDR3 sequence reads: CASSLESGTKNIQYF. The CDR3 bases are TGCGCCAGCAGCTTGGAATCAGGGACCAAAAACATTCAGTACTTC.

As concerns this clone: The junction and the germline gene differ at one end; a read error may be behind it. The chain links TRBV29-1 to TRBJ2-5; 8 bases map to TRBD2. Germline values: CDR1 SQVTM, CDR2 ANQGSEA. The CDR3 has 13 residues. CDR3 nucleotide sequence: TGCAACGTTCAACGGGGGGGCCCAGAGACCCAGTACTTC. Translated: CNVQRGGPETQYF. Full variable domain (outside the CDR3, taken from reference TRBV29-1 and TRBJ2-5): SAVISQKPSRDICQRGTSLTIQCQVDSQVTMMFWYRQQPGQSLTLIATANQGSEATYESGFVIDKFPISRPNLTFSTLTVSNMSPEDSSIYLCNVQRGGPETQYFGPGTRLLVL.

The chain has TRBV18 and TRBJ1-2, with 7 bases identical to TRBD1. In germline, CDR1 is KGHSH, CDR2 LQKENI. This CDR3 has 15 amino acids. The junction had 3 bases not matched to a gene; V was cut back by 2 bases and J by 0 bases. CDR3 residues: CASSPTGQSNYGYTF. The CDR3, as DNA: TGTGCCAGCTCACCAACGGGACAGTCTAACTATGGCTACACCTTC.

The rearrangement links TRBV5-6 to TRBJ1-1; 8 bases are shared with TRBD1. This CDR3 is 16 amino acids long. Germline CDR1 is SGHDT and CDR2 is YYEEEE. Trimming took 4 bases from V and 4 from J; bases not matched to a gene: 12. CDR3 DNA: TGTGCCAGCAGCCTGACAGGGGTGGTCGGAATCACTGAAGCTTTCTTT. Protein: CASSLTGVVGITEAFF.

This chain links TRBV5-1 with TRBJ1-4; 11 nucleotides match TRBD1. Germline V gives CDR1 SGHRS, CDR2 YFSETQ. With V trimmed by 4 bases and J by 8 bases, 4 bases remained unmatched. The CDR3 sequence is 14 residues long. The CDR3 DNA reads TGCGCCAGCAGCGGACAGGGGGCGTTAGAAAAACTGTTTTTT. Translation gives CASSGQGALEKLFF.